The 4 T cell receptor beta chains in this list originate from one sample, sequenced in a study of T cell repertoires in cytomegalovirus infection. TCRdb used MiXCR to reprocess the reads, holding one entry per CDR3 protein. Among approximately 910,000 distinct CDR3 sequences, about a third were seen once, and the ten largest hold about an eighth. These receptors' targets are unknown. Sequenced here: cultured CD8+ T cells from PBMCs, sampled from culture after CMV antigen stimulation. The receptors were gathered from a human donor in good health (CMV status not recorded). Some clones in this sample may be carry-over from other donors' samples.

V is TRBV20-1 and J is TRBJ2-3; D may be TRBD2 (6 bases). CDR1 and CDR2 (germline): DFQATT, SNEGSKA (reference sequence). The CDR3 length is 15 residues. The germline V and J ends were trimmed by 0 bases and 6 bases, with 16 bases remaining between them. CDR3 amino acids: CSARDQLTGVDTQYF. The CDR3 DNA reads TGCAGTGCTAGAGATCAACTAACGGGAGTGGATACGCAGTATTTT.

This chain's CDR3 is CASSYSRPGQEEGNYGYTF. In nucleotides, the CDR3 is TGTGCCAGCAGTTACTCGAGACCGGGACAGGAGGAGGGGAACTATGGCTACACCTTC. This chain joins TRBV6-6 and TRBJ1-2, with 8 bases aligning to TRBD1. This CDR3 region has 19 residues. Germline V lookup: CDR1 MNHNY, CDR2 SVGAGI (reference sequence). J lost 2 bases, V lost 0 bases, and 14 bases had no gene match.

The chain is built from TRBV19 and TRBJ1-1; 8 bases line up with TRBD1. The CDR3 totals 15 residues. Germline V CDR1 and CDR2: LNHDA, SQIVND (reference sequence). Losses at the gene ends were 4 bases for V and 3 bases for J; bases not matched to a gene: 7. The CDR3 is CASSKTDRGDTEAFF. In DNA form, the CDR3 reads TGTGCCAGTAGTAAAACTGACAGGGGAGACACTGAAGCTTTCTTT.

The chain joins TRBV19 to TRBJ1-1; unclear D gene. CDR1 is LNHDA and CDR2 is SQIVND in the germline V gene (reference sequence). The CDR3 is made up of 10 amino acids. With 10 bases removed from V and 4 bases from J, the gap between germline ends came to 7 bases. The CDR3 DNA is TGTGCCACACGATCCACTGAAGCTTTCTTT. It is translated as CATRSTEAFF.